The rows below give T cell receptor beta chains drawn from one sample of a study of T cell changes during pregnancy in multiple sclerosis. The table came from immunoSEQ multiplex PCR; TCRdb's copy has only in-frame clones and leaves some out. The sample contains roughly 120,000 clones, 80% to 95% of which appear only once. The source was peripheral blood, collected in the third trimester of pregnancy. These TCRs come from a female donor with multiple sclerosis, enrolled in a pregnancy study. CDR3s include the opening cysteine and the closing phenylalanine or tryptophan. A D gene is named only where the DNA matches it firmly. Size tells how often a clone was seen (once, few, many) or the class of an expanded clone, and some rows leave it out.

j_call clone_size d_call v_call cdr3_aa cdr3_nt
TRBJ1-5 NA TRBD1 TRBV5-1 CASSLQGPGQPQHF TGCGCCAGCAGCTTACAGGGGCCAGGGCAGCCCCAGCATTTT
TRBJ2-1 NA TRBD2 TRBV27 CASSRRLAGGYNEQFF TGTGCCAGCAGTCGACGACTAGCGGGAGGTTACAATGAGCAGTTCTTC
TRBJ1-1 NA TRBD1 TRBV27 CASSPRRTGENTEAFF TGTGCCAGCAGTCCCAGGAGGACAGGGGAGAACACTGAAGCTTTCTTT
TRBJ2-1 few TRBD1 TRBV13 CASILRTGLDNEQFF TGTGCCAGCATCCTACGGACAGGGTTAGACAATGAGCAGTTCTTC
TRBJ1-4 NA NA TRBV28 CASSLGGSNEKLFF TGTGCCAGCAGTTTAGGTGGGAGTAATGAAAAACTGTTTTTT
TRBJ2-3 NA TRBD2 TRBV5-1 CASSPGRLAGVSTDTQYF TGCGCCAGCAGCCCCGGGAGGCTAGCGGGGGTAAGCACAGATACGCAGTATTTT
TRBJ1-5 once NA TRBV6-1 CASSELGSGIGNQPQHF TGTGCCAGCAGTGAATTGGGTTCGGGGATCGGCAATCAGCCCCAGCATTTT
TRBJ1-1 NA NA TRBV30 CAWSGELNTEAFF TGTGCCTGGAGTGGGGAGTTGAACACTGAAGCTTTCTTT
TRBJ1-1 NA TRBD1 TRBV10-3 CATRRPGTGGTEAFF TGTGCCACTCGGCGGCCAGGGACAGGGGGCACTGAAGCTTTCTTT
TRBJ1-2 NA NA TRBV28 CASSPGGRVQGFYGYTF TGTGCCAGCAGTCCCGGAGGGAGGGTACAGGGATTTTATGGCTACACCTTC
TRBJ2-7 NA TRBD1 TRBV5-1 CASSASGTVAYEQYF TGCGCCAGCAGCGCCTCCGGGACAGTAGCCTACGAGCAGTACTTC
TRBJ2-7 NA TRBD1 TRBV5-1 CASSPGQGLSYEQYF TGCGCCAGCAGCCCGGGACAGGGTCTTTCCTACGAGCAGTACTTC
TRBJ2-1 NA TRBD2 TRBV30 CAWTKNRDYNYNEQFF TGTGCCTGGACCAAAAACCGGGACTACAACTACAATGAGCAGTTCTTC
TRBJ1-5 NA TRBD1 TRBV5-6 CASSLGTGSAQHF TGTGCCAGCAGCCTCGGGACAGGGTCTGCCCAGCATTTT
TRBJ2-7 NA TRBD1 TRBV6-5 CATYQGQGAYEQYF TGTGCCACCTATCAGGGACAGGGGGCCTACGAGCAGTACTTC
TRBJ1-5 NA NA TRBV5-1 CASGCWGGLAPYSNQPQHF TGCGCCAGCGGCTGTTGGGGGGGACTCGCACCCTATAGCAATCAGCCCCAGCATTTT
TRBJ1-4 NA NA TRBV25-1 CASSRQGPEKLFF TGTGCCAGCAGTAGGCAGGGGCCTGAAAAACTGTTTTTT
TRBJ1-3 NA NA TRBV6-5 CASSPVRGSGNTIYF TGTGCCAGCAGTCCTGTCAGGGGCTCTGGAAACACCATATATTTT
TRBJ2-7 few TRBD1 TRBV29-1 CSVDGAGGSSYEQYF TGCAGCGTTGACGGGGCAGGGGGCAGTTCCTACGAGCAGTACTTC
TRBJ2-7 NA NA TRBV6-1 CASSDGGSYEQYF TGTGCCAGCAGTGACGGGGGCTCCTACGAGCAGTACTTC
TRBJ1-2 NA NA TRBV28 CASSLPPGADPYGYTF TGTGCCAGCAGTTTACCCCCTGGGGCGGATCCTTATGGCTACACCTTC
TRBJ1-3 NA NA TRBV5-6 CASSNRMAGASGNTIYF TGTGCCAGCAGCAACAGAATGGCAGGGGCCTCTGGAAACACCATATATTTT
TRBJ2-5 NA NA TRBV19 CASSIKGWGGLQETQYF TGTGCCAGTAGTATAAAGGGCTGGGGGGGCCTACAAGAGACCCAGTACTTC
TRBJ2-3 NA TRBD2 TRBV27 CASSSVAGLSTDTQYF TGTGCCAGCAGTTCCGTAGCGGGACTAAGCACAGATACGCAGTATTTT
TRBJ2-1 NA TRBD2 TRBV4-1 CASSQDDGRARNEQFF TGCGCCAGCAGCCAAGATGACGGGAGGGCTCGGAATGAGCAGTTCTTC
TRBJ2-1 NA TRBD1 TRBV18 CASSPTRDSYNEQFF TGTGCCAGCTCCCCCACACGGGACAGTTACAATGAGCAGTTCTTC
TRBJ2-7 once NA TRBV19 CASSIRGGGSGEQYF TGTGCCAGTAGTATTAGGGGAGGAGGGTCCGGCGAGCAGTACTTC
TRBJ2-1 NA NA TRBV6-1 CASSEADGGTYNEQFF TGTGCCAGCAGTGAAGCTGACGGGGGAACCTACAATGAGCAGTTCTTC
TRBJ2-1 NA NA TRBV6-6 CASSLGVGEQFF TGTGCCAGCAGTCTAGGGGTGGGTGAGCAGTTCTTC
TRBJ2-2 NA TRBD2 TRBV6-1 CASSVEGTSWNTGELFF TGTGCCAGCAGTGTTGAGGGGACTAGCTGGAACACCGGGGAGCTGTTTTTT
TRBJ2-1 NA TRBD1 TRBV28 CASSFYGTGANNEQFF TGTGCCAGCAGTTTTTACGGGACAGGGGCCAACAATGAGCAGTTCTTC
TRBJ2-5 NA NA TRBV10-3 CAISESVTEQETQYF TGTGCCATCAGTGAGTCGGTTACAGAGCAAGAGACCCAGTACTTC
TRBJ2-7 NA TRBD1 TRBV2 CASSSGDSSYEQYF TGTGCCAGCAGCTCTGGGGACAGTTCCTACGAGCAGTACTTC
TRBJ2-3 NA TRBD2 TRBV2 CASVAGGGTDTQYF TGTGCCAGCGTAGCGGGAGGCGGGACAGATACGCAGTATTTT
TRBJ2-7 NA NA TRBV10-2 CASSWDTTTYEQYF TGCGCCAGCAGTTGGGACACCACAACCTACGAGCAGTACTTC
TRBJ1-1 NA NA TRBV6-7 CASSSGTRGNTEAFF TGTGCCAGCAGTTCTGGCACGCGGGGAAACACTGAAGCTTTCTTT